This TCR beta chain was identified in a study of T-cell memory formation after mild COVID-19. In the study overall: For the most part, TCR clusters were specific to one donor.

This clonotype was counted many times. From the 5' RACE reads, TCRdb called clonotypes with MiXCR, one entry per CDR3 protein. The data contain tens of thousands of distinct CDR3 sequences, 6% to 8.5% of them singletons. Germline CDR1 and CDR2: DFQATT and SNEGSKA (reference sequence). The CDR3 extends over 13 amino acids. V was shortened by 0 bases and J by 6 bases, with 12 bases between the two germline ends. Sequenced: PBMCs or a T cell subset sorted from them (not recorded which). The clonotype originates from an adult who had mild COVID-19 (a few samples of this study predate the infection). Cell type and time point are not known. J is TRBJ2-7 and V is TRBV20-1; possible D gene TRBD2, 6 bases. In DNA, the CDR3 is TGCAGTGCTAGAGATCCGCGGGACGGCGAGCAGTACTTC. Translated: CSARDPRDGEQYF.